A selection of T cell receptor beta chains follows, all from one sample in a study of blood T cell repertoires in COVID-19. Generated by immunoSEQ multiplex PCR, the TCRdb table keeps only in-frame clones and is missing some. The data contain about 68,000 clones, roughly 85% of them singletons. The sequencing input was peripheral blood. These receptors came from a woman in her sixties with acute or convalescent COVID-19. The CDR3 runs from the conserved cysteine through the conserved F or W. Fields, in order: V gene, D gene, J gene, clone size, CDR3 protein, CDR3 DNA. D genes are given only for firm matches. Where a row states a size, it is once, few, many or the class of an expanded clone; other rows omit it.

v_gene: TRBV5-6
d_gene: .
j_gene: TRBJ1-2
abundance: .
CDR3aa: CASSDDSSYYGYTF
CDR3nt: TGTGCCAGCAGCGACGACAGTAGTTACTATGGCTACACCTTC

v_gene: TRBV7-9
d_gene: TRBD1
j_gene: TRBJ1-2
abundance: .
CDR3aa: CASSGPGQGIDGYTF
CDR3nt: TGTGCCAGCAGCGGCCCGGGACAGGGGATAGACGGCTACACCTTC

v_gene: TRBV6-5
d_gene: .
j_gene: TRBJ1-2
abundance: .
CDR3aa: CASTSAGSLYGYTF
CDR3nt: TGTGCCAGCACCTCGGCGGGGAGTCTCTATGGCTACACCTTC

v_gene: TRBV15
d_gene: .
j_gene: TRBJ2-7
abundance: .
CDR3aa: CATSRDFPLQGNEQYF
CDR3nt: TGTGCCACCAGCAGAGATTTCCCCTTGCAGGGGAACGAGCAGTACTTC

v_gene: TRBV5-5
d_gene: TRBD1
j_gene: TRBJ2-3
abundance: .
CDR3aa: CASSPWTGRTDTQYF
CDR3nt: TGTGCCAGCAGCCCATGGACAGGGCGCACAGATACGCAGTATTTT

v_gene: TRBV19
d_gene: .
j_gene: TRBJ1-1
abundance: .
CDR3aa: CASSIREGRDTEAFF
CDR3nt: TGTGCCAGTAGTATCAGGGAAGGTCGCGACACTGAAGCTTTCTTT

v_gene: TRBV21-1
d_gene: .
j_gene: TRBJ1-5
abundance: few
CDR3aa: CASSRTGLAPWYSNQPQHF
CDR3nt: TGTGCCAGCAGTCGGACAGGCCTAGCTCCTTGGTATAGCAATCAGCCCCAGCATTTT

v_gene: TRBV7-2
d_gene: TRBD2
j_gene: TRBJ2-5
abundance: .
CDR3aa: CASSFSASGDQETQYF
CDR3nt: TGTGCCAGCAGCTTCTCAGCTAGCGGGGACCAAGAGACCCAGTACTTC

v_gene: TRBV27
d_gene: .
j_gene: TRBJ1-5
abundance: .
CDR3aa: CASSPGGSNQPQHF
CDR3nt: TGTGCCAGCAGCCCGGGGGGAAGCAATCAGCCCCAGCATTTT

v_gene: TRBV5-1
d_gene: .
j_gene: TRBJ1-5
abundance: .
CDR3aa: CASSSDGYQPQHF
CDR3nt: TGCGCCAGCTCTAGCGACGGCTATCAGCCCCAGCATTTT

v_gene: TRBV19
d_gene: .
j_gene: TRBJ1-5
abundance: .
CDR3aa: CASSSMSRGSKQPQHF
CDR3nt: TGTGCCAGTAGTAGTATGTCGCGGGGGTCTAAGCAGCCCCAGCATTTT

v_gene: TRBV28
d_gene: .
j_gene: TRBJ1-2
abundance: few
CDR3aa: CASSLPPALTGYTF
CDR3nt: TGTGCCAGCAGTTTACCCCCTGCGCTAACCGGCTACACCTTC

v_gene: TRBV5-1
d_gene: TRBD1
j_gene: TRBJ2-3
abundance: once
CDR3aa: CASSLAGQGATDTQYF
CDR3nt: TGCGCCAGCAGCTTGGCTGGACAGGGGGCAACAGATACGCAGTATTTT

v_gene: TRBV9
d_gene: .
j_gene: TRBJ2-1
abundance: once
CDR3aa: CASSVAHMFSYNEQFF
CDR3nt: TGTGCCAGCAGCGTAGCCCACATGTTCTCCTACAATGAGCAGTTCTTC

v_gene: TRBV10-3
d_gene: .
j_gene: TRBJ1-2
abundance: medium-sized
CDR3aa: CAISGGEIYGYTF
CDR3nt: TGTGCCATCAGTGGGGGAGAAATCTATGGCTACACCTTC

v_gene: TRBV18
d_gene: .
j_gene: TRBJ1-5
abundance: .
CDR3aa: CASSPGPNQPQHF
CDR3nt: TGTGCCAGCTCACCAGGGCCAAATCAGCCCCAGCATTTT

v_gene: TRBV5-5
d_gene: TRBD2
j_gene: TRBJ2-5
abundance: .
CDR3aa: CASSFSPLAGGSNETQYF
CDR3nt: TGTGCCAGCAGCTTCTCCCCACTAGCGGGGGGATCCAACGAGACCCAGTACTTC

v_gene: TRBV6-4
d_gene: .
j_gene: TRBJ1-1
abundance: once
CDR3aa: CASSFRQSLNTEAFF
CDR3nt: TGTGCCAGCAGTTTCCGACAGAGTTTAAACACTGAAGCTTTCTTT

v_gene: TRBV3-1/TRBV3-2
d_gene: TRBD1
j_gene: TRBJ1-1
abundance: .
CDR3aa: CASSRGQMNTEAFF
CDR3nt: TGTGCCAGCAGCCGGGGACAGATGAACACTGAAGCTTTCTTT

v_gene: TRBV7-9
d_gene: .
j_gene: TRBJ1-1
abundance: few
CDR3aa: CASIPGGGGGTEAFF
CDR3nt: TGTGCCAGCATTCCAGGTGGGGGCGGTGGTACTGAAGCTTTCTTT

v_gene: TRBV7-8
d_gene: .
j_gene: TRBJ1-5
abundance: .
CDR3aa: CASSSQFSNQPQHF
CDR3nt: TGTGCCAGCAGCTCCCAATTTAGCAATCAGCCCCAGCATTTT

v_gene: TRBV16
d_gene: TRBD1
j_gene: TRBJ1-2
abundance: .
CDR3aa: CASSRVSGTGSAGYTF
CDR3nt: TGTGCCAGCAGCCGAGTCTCCGGGACAGGGTCTGCTGGCTACACCTTC

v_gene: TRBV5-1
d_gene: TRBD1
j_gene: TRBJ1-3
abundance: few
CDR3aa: CASSLGYRGGTTGNTIYF
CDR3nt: TGCGCCAGCAGCTTAGGGTACAGGGGAGGTACTACTGGAAACACCATATATTTT

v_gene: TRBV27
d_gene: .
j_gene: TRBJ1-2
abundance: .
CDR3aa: CASSRNRGTRGIDYTF
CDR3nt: TGTGCCAGCAGTCGTAACCGCGGGACCCGCGGTATTGACTACACCTTC

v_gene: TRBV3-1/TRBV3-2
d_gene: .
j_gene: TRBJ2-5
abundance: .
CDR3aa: CASSQDPRETQYF
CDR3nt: TGTGCCAGCAGCCAAGATCCGCGAGAGACCCAGTACTTC

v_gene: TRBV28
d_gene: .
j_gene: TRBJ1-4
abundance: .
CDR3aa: CASRLAGGEKLFF
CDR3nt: TGTGCCAGCAGACTGGCAGGAGGAGAAAAACTGTTTTTT

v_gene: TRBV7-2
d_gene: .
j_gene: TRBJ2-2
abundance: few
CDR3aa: CASSPPGLLTTGELFF
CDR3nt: TGTGCCAGCAGCCCCCCGGGACTTCTGACGACCGGGGAGCTGTTTTTT

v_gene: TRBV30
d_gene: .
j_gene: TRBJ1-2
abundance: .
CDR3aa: CAWTGSNYGYTF
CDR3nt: TGTGCCTGGACAGGGTCTAACTATGGCTACACCTTC

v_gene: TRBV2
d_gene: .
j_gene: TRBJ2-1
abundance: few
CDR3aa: CASSPLETSLWEQFF
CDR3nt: TGTGCCAGCAGTCCCCTTGAGACTAGTCTATGGGAGCAGTTCTTC

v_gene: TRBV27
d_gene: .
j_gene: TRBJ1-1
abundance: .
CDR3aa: CASRGISSTEAFF
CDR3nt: TGTGCCAGCCGAGGGATCTCGAGCACTGAAGCTTTCTTT

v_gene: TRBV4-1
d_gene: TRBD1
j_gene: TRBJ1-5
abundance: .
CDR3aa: CASSQALLKGADQPQHF
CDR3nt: TGCGCCAGCAGCCAAGCCCTCCTGAAGGGGGCGGATCAGCCCCAGCATTTT

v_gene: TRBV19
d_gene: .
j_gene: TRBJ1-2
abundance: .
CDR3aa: CASSRAGQPNYGYTF
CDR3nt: TGTGCCAGTAGTAGGGCCGGACAGCCAAACTATGGCTACACCTTC

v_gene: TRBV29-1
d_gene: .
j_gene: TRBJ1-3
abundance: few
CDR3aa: CSVVQGSGNTIYF
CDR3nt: TGCAGCGTGGTACAGGGATCTGGAAACACCATATATTTT

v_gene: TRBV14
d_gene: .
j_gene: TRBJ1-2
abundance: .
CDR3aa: CASSSDSLYYGYTF
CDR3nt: TGTGCCAGCAGCAGTGACAGTCTCTACTATGGCTACACCTTC

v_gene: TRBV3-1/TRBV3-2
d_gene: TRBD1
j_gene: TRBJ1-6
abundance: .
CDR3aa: CASSPDRDSSPLHF
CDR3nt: TGTGCCAGCAGCCCGGACAGGGACTCTTCACCCCTCCACTTT

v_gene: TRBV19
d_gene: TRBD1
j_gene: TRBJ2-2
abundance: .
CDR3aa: CACKLQGALDTGELFF
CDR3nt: TGTGCCTGTAAATTACAGGGGGCGCTTGACACCGGGGAGCTGTTTTTT

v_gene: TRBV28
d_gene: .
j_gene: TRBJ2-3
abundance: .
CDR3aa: CASSGYRVLTDTQYF
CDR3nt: TGTGCCAGCAGCGGGTACCGAGTACTCACAGATACGCAGTATTTT

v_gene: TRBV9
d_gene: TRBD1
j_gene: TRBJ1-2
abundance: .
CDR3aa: CASSVGTGVSGYGYTF
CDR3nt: TGTGCCAGCAGCGTGGGGACAGGGGTTTCGGGCTATGGCTACACCTTC

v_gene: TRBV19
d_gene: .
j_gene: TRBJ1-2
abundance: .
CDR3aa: CASTGRDYGYTF
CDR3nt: TGTGCCAGTACGGGCAGGGACTATGGCTACACCTTC

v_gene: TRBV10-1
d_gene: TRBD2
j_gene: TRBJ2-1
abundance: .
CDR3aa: CASSEGYLAGVSNEQFF
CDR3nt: TGCGCCAGCAGTGAGGGATATCTAGCGGGAGTTAGCAATGAGCAGTTCTTC

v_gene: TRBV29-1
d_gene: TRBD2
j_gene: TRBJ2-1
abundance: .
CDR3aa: CSVGTSGGVSSYNEQFF
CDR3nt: TGCAGCGTTGGGACTAGCGGGGGGGTGAGCTCCTACAATGAGCAGTTCTTC

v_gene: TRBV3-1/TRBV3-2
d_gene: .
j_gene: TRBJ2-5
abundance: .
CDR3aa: CASSGRELDFKETQYF
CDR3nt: TGTGCCAGCAGCGGGCGCGAGCTGGATTTTAAAGAGACCCAGTACTTC

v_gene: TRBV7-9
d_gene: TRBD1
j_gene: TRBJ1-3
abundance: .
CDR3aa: CASSWTGDGNTIYF
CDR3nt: TGTGCCAGCAGCTGGACAGGGGATGGAAACACCATATATTTT

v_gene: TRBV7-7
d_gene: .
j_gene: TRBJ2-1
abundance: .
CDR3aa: CASSLISGSIGEQFF
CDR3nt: TGTGCCAGCAGCCTGATCTCGGGGAGTATAGGGGAGCAGTTCTTC

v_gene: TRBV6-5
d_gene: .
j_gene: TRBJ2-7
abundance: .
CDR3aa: CASSTAGFEQYF
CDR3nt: TGTGCCAGCAGCACAGCGGGTTTCGAGCAGTACTTC

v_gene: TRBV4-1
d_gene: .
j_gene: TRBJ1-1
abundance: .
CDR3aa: CASSSSGTQNTEAFF
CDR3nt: TGCGCCAGCAGCTCCTCCGGGACTCAGAACACTGAAGCTTTCTTT

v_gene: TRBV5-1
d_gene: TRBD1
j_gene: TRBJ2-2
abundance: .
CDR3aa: CASRWTGGHTGELFF
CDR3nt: TGCGCCAGCAGATGGACAGGGGGGCACACCGGGGAGCTGTTTTTT

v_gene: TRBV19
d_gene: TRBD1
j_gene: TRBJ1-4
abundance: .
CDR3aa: CASSMGQGAEKLFF
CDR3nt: TGTGCCAGTAGTATGGGACAGGGCGCTGAAAAACTGTTTTTT

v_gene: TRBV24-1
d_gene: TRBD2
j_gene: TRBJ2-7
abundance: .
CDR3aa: CATSDGTSGYEQYF
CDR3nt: TGTGCCACCAGTGACGGGACTAGCGGATACGAGCAGTACTTC

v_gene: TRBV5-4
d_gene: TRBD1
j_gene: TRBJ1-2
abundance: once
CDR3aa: CASSSRGGADYGYTF
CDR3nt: TGTGCCAGCAGCTCCCGAGGGGGCGCGGACTATGGCTACACCTTC

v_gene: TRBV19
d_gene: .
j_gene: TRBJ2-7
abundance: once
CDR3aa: CASSVTGSTYEQYF
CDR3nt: TGTGCCAGTAGTGTAACAGGGTCGACCTACGAGCAGTACTTC

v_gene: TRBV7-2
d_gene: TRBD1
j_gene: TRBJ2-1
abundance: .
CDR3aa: CASSSTRGQGRYNEQFF
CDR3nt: TGTGCCAGCAGCTCGACAAGGGGACAGGGTCGGTACAATGAGCAGTTCTTC

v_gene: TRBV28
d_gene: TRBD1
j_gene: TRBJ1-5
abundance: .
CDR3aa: CASSFVRGKSLVNQPQHF
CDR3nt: TGTGCCAGCAGTTTCGTCAGGGGGAAGAGCCTGGTCAATCAGCCCCAGCATTTT

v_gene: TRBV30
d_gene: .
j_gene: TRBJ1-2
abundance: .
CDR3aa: CAWSVRGGYGYTF
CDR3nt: TGTGCCTGGAGTGTCAGGGGCGGATATGGCTACACCTTC

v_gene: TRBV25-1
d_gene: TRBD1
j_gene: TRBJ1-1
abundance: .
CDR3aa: CASSPGQVNTEAFF
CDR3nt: TGTGCCAGCAGTCCTGGACAGGTGAACACTGAAGCTTTCTTT